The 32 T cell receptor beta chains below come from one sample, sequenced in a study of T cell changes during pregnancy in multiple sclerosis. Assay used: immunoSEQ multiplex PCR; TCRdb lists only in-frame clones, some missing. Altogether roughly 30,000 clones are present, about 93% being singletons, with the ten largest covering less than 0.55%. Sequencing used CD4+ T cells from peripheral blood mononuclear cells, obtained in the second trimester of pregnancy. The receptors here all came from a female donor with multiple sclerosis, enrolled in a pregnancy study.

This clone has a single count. CDR3 in amino acids: CASSTHGQGWNSPLHF. For the CDR3, the DNA is TGTGCCAGCAGCACCCATGGCCAGGGATGGAATTCACCCCTCCACTTT. The chain employs TRBV9 and TRBJ1-6; tentative D call: TRBD1 (5 bases). Germline V gene data show CDR1 as SGDLS and CDR2 as YYNGEE. The CDR3 is made up of 16 amino acids. The germline V and J ends were trimmed by 4 bases and 7 bases, with 18 bases remaining between them.

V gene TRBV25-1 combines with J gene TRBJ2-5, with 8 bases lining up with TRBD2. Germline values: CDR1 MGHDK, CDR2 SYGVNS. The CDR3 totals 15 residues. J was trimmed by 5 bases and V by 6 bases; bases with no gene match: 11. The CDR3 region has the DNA TGTGCCAGCAGACGGGGGAGCGGGAGTAGTGAGACCCAGTACTTC. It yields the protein CASRRGSGSSETQYF. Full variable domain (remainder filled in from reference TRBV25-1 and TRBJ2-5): EADIYQTPRYLVIGTGKKITLECSQTMGHDKMYWYQQDPGMELHLIHYSYGVNSTEKGDLSSESTVSRIRTEHFPLTLESARPSHTSQYLCASRRGSGSSETQYFGPGTRLLVL.

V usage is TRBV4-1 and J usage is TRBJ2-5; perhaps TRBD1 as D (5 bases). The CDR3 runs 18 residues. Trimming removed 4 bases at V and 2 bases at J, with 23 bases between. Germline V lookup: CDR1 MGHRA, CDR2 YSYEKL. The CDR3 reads CASSPQPVSGAKQETQYF. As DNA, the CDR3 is TGCGCCAGCAGCCCCCAGCCAGTGAGTGGGGCAAAACAAGAGACCCAGTACTTC.

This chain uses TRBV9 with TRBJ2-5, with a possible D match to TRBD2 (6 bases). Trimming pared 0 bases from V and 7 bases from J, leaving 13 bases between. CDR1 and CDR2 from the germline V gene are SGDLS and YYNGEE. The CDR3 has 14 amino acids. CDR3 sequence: CASSVGRVGGTQYF. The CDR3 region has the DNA TGTGCCAGCAGCGTAGGCAGGGTGGGGGGGACCCAGTACTTC.

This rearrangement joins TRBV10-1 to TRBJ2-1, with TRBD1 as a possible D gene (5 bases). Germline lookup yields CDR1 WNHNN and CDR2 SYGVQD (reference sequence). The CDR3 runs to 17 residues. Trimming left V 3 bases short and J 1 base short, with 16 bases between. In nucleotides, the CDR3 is TGCGCCAGCAGTGAATGGCAGGGCCAAGGGTCCTACAATGAGCAGTTCTTC. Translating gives CASSEWQGQGSYNEQFF.

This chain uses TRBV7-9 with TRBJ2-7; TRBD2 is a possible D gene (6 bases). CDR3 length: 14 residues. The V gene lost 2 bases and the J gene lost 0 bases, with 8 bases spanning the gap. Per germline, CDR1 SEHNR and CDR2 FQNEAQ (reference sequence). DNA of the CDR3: TGTGCCAGCAGCTTATTAGCGGACTCCTACGAGCAGTACTTC. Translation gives CASSLLADSYEQYF. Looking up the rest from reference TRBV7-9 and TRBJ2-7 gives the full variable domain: DTGVSQNPRHKITKRGQNVTFRCDPISEHNRLYWYRQTLGQGPEFLTYFQNEAQLEKSRLLSDRFSAERPKGSFSTLEIQRTEQGDSAMYLCASSLLADSYEQYFGPGTRLTVT.

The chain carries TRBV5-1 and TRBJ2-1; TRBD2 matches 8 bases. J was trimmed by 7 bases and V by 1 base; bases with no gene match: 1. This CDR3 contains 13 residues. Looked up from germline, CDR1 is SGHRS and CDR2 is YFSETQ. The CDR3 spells CASSLPSGNEQFF. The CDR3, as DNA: TGCGCCAGCAGCTTGCCTAGCGGGAATGAGCAGTTCTTC. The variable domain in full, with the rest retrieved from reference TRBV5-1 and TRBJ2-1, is KAGVTQTPRYLIKTRGQQVTLSCSPISGHRSVSWYQQTPGQGLQFLFEYFSETQRNKGNFPGRFSGRQFSNSRSEMNVSTLELGDSALYLCASSLPSGNEQFFGPGTRLTVL.

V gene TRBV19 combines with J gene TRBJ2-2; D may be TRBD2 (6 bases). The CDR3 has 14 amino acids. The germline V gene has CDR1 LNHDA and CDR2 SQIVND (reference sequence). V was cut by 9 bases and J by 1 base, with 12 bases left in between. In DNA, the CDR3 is TGTGCCAGCAGGCGGGACGGGAACACCGGGGAGCTGTTTTTT. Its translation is CASRRDGNTGELFF.

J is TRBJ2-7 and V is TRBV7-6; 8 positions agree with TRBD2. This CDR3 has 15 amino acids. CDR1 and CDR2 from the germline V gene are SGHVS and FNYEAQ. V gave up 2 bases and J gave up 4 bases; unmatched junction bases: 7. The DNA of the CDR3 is TGTGCCAGCAGCTTAATGGAAACTAGCGGATACGAGCAGTACTTC. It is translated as CASSLMETSGYEQYF. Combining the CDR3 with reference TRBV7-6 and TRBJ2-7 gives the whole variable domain GAGVSQSPRYKVTKRGQDVALRCDPISGHVSLYWYRQALGQGPEFLTYFNYEAQQDKSGLPNDRFSAERPEGSISTLTIQRTEQRDSAMYRCASSLMETSGYEQYFGPGTRLTVT.

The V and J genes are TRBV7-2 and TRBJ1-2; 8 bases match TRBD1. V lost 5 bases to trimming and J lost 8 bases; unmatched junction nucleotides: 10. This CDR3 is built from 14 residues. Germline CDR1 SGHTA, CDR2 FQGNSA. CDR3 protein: CASSPRQGLGGYTF. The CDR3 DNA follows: TGTGCCAGCAGCCCCAGACAGGGGTTGGGAGGCTACACCTTC.

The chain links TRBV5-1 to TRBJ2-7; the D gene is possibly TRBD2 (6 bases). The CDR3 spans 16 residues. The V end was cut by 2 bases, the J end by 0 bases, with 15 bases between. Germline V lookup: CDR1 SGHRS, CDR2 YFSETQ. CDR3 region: CASSFSSSSDSYEQYF. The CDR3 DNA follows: TGCGCCAGCAGCTTTTCATCGTCTAGCGACTCCTACGAGCAGTACTTC. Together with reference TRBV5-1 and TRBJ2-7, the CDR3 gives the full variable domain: KAGVTQTPRYLIKTRGQQVTLSCSPISGHRSVSWYQQTPGQGLQFLFEYFSETQRNKGNFPGRFSGRQFSNSRSEMNVSTLELGDSALYLCASSFSSSSDSYEQYFGPGTRLTVT.

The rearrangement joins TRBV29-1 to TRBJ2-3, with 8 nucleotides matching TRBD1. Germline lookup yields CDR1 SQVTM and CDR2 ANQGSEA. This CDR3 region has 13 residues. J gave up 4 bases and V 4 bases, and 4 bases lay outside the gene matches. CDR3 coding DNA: TGCAGCGTTGCGGACAGGGCGGCAGATACGCAGTATTTT. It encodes CSVADRAADTQYF.

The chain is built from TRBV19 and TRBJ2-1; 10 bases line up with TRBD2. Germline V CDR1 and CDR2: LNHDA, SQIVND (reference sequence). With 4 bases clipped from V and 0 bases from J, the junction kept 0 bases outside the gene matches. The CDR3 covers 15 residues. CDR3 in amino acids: CASSTSGSSYNEQFF. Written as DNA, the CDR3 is TGTGCCAGTAGTACTAGCGGGAGCTCCTACAATGAGCAGTTCTTC.

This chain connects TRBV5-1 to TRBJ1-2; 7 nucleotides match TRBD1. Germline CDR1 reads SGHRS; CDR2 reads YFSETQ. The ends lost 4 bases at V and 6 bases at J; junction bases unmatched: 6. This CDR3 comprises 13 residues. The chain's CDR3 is CASSRTGADGYTF. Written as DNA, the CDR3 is TGCGCCAGCAGCCGAACAGGGGCTGATGGCTACACCTTC.

CDR3 DNA sequence: TGTGCCAGCTCACCAGGGACAGGGCCGAACACCGGGGAGCTGTTTTTT. This gives the protein CASSPGTGPNTGELFF. This chain links TRBV18 with TRBJ2-2; the match to TRBD1 covers 9 bases. This CDR3 comprises 16 residues. J gave up 0 bases and V 2 bases, and 1 base lay outside the gene matches. Germline assignment: CDR1 KGHSH and CDR2 LQKENI. The entire variable domain, with the rest obtained from reference TRBV18 and TRBJ2-2, is as follows: NAGVMQNPRHLVRRRGQEARLRCSPMKGHSHVYWYRQLPEEGLKFMVYLQKENIIDESGMPKERFSAEFPKEGPSILRIQQVVRGDSAAYFCASSPGTGPNTGELFFGEGSRLTVL.

CDR3 nucleotide sequence: TGTGCCAGCACCCTAGGAGGGAGCACAGATACGCAGTATTTT. As protein: CASTLGGSTDTQYF. The rearrangement joins TRBV5-4 to TRBJ2-3; D might be TRBD2 (6 bases). This CDR3 contains 14 residues. The ends were cut back, 6 bases at V and 0 bases at J, with 11 bases in the middle. The germline gives CDR1 SGHNT, CDR2 YYREEE (reference sequence).

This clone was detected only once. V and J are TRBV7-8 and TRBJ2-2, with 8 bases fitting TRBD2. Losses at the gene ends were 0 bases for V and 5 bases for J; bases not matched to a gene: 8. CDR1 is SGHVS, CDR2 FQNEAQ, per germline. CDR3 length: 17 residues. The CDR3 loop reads CASSLAGLAGKTGELFF. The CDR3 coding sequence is TGTGCCAGCAGCTTAGCTGGGCTAGCGGGTAAAACCGGGGAGCTGTTTTTT.

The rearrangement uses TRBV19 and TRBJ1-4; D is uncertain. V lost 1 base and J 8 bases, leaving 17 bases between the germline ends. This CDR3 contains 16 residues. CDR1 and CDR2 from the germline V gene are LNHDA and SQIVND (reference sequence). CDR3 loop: CASSIAKSARGEKLFF. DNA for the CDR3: TGTGCCAGTAGTATAGCTAAGAGTGCCAGAGGGGAAAAACTGTTTTTT.

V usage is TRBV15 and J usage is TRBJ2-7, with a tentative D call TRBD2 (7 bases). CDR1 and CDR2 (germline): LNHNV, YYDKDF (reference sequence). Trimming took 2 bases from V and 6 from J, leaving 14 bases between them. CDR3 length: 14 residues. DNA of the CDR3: TGTGCCACCAGCAGAACGTCGGGGGGCTCCGAGCAGTACTTC. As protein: CATSRTSGGSEQYF. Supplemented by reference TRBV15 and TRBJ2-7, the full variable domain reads DAMVIQNPRYQVTQFGKPVTLSCSQTLNHNVMYWYQQKSSQAPKLLFHYYDKDFNNEADTPDNFQSRRPNTSFCFLDIRSPGLGDTAMYLCATSRTSGGSEQYFGPGTRLTVT.

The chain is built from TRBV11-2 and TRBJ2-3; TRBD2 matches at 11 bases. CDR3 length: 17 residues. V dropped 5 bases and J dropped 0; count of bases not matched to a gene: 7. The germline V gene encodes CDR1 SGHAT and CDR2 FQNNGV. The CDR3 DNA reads TGTGCCAGCAGCCGGACTAGCGGGTTCTCTAGCACAGATACGCAGTATTTT. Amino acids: CASSRTSGFSSTDTQYF.

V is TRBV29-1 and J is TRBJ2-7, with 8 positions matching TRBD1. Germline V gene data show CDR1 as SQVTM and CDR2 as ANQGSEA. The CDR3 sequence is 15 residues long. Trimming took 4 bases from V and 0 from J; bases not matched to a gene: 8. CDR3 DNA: TGCAGCGTTGGGGGCGGGACAGGAGTCTCCTACGAGCAGTACTTC. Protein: CSVGGGTGVSYEQYF.

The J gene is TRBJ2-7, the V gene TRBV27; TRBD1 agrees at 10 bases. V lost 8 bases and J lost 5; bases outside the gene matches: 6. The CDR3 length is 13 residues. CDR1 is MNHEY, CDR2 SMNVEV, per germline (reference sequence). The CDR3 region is CASGRDRGHEQYF. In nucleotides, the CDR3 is TGTGCCAGCGGCCGGGACAGGGGCCACGAGCAGTACTTC.

The CDR3 region has the DNA TGTGCCAGCAGTTTCCTTCTTTTGGGACAGGGGGCCAGGAACTATGGCTACACCTTC. Protein: CASSFLLLGQGARNYGYTF. This chain joins TRBV28 and TRBJ1-2, with 12 bases that match TRBD1. J was trimmed by 2 bases and V by 3 bases; bases with no gene match: 13. Germline CDR1 MDHEN, CDR2 SYDVKM. The CDR3 is 19 amino acids.

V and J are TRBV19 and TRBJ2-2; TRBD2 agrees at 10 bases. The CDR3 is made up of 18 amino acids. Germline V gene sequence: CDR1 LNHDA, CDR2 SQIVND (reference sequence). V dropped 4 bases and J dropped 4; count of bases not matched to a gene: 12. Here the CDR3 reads CASSRKLPGLASTGELFF. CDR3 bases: TGTGCCAGTAGTAGGAAGTTACCGGGACTAGCGTCCACCGGGGAGCTGTTTTTT.

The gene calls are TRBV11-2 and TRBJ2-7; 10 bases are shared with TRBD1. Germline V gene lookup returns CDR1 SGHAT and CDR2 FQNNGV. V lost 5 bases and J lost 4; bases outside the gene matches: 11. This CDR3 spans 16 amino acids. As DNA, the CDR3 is TGTGCCAGCAGCCCCCGTCGGGGACAGGGGTTTTACGAGCAGTACTTC. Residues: CASSPRRGQGFYEQYF.

The CDR3 coding sequence is TGTGCCTGGAGCCGTTCCTACGAGCAGTACTTC. This sequence encodes CAWSRSYEQYF. This sequence joins TRBV30 and TRBJ2-7; no clear D gene. V lost 3 bases to trimming and J lost 1 base, with 4 bases between them. The CDR3 extends over 11 amino acids. Germline-derived CDR1 and CDR2 are GTSNPN and SVGIG (reference sequence).

The CDR3 DNA follows: TGCGCCAGCAGTAGGGACAACGAGAACACTGAAGCTTTCTTT. This encodes CASSRDNENTEAFF. The V gene is TRBV5-1, the J gene TRBJ1-1, with a weak D call TRBD1 (6 bases). The CDR3 covers 14 residues. V was shortened by 5 bases and J by 1 base, with 12 bases between the two germline ends. Per the germline V gene, CDR1 is SGHRS and CDR2 is YFSETQ.

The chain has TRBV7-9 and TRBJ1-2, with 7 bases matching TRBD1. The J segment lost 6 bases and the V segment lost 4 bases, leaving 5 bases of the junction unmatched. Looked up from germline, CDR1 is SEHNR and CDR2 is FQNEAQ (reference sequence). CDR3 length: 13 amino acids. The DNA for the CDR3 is TGTGCCAGCAGCTCCGGACAGGCCGATGGCTACACCTTC. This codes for CASSSGQADGYTF.

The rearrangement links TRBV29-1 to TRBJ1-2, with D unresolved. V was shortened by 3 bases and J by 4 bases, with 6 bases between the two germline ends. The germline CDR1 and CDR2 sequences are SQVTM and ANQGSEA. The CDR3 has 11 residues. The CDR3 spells CSVDEGYGYTF. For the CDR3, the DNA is TGCAGCGTTGACGAGGGCTATGGCTACACCTTC.

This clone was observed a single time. In DNA, the CDR3 is TGTGCCAGCAGCTTGGAAAGCGGTCCCTACAATGAGCAGTTCTTC. Translation gives CASSLESGPYNEQFF. The rearrangement links TRBV5-4 to TRBJ2-1; perhaps TRBD2 as D (5 bases). V was cut by 0 bases and J by 2 bases, with 9 bases left in between. Germline V lookup: CDR1 SGHNT, CDR2 YYREEE (reference sequence). CDR3 length equals 15 residues.

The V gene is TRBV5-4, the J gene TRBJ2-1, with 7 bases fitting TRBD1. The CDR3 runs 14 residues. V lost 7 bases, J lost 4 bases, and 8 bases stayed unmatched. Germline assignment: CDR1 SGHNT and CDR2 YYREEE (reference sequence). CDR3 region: CASRRGRGYNEQFF. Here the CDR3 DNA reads TGTGCCAGCCGGAGAGGCAGGGGGTACAATGAGCAGTTCTTC.

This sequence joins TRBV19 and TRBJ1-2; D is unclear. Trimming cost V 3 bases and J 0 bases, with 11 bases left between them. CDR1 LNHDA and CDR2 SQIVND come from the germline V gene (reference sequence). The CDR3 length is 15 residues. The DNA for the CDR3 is TGTGCCAGTAGTATGGAGGCAAGAGCTAACTATGGCTACACCTTC. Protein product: CASSMEARANYGYTF. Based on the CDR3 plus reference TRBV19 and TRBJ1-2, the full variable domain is DGGITQSPKYLFRKEGQNVTLSCEQNLNHDAMYWYRQDPGQGLRLIYYSQIVNDFQKGDIAEGYSVSREKKESFPLTVTSAQKNPTAFYLCASSMEARANYGYTFGSGTRLTVV.